The source of this TCR beta chain is a study of blood T cell repertoires in COVID-19. Study context: Acute-phase and convalescent COVID-19 samples originated in the United States, Italy and Spain. T cells, B-cell-depleted T cells, or PBMCs supplied cDNA or gDNA.

Per the original methods: Reference gene primer amplification yielded estimated nucleated cell counts. The data were produced by immunoSEQ multiplex PCR, yet TCRdb's version contains in-frame clones alone and is incomplete. V and J calls and clone size are given by that table; D and trimming were obtained from the DNA. The table includes more than 95,000 clones, roughly 80% detected once. Germline values: CDR1 MDHEN, CDR2 SYDVKM. Trimming removed 5 bases from V and 3 bases from J, with 13 bases in between. The CDR3 runs 15 residues. The V gene is TRBV28, the J gene TRBJ2-2; possibly TRBD1 for D (6 bases). The receptor was isolated from a man between 65 and 85 years old with acute or convalescent COVID-19. Sequenced material: peripheral blood. The CDR3 DNA follows: TGTGCCAGCAGTGTGGGGGCCGGGTACACCGGGGAGCTGTTTTTT. Translating gives CASSVGAGYTGELFF.